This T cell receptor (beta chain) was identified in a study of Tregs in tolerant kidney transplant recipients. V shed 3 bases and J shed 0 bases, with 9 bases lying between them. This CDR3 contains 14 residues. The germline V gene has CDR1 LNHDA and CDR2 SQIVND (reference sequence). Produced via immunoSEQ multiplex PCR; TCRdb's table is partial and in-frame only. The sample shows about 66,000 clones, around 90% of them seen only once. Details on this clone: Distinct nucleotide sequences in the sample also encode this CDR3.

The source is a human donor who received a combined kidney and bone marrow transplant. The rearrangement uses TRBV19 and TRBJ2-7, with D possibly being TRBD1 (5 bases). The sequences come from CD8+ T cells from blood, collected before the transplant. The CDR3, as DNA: TGTGCCAGTAGTATTGGTGGGGCCTCCTACGAGCAGTACTTC. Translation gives CASSIGGASYEQYF. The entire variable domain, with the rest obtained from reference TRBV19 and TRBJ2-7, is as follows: DGGITQSPKYLFRKEGQNVTLSCEQNLNHDAMYWYRQDPGQGLRLIYYSQIVNDFQKGDIAEGYSVSREKKESFPLTVTSAQKNPTAFYLCASSIGGASYEQYFGPGTRLTVT.